This TCR beta chain derives from a study of blood T cell repertoires in COVID-19. Data came from immunoSEQ multiplex PCR; TCRdb stores just in-frame clones and leaves some out. In the table there are a few hundred thousand clones, about 85% of which are singletons. Material: peripheral blood. This TCR was recovered from a young man with active or convalescent COVID-19.

The CDR3 reads CASSIAGGVNTEAFF. The CDR3 nucleotides read TGTGCCAGTAGTATAGCAGGGGGAGTGAACACTGAAGCTTTCTTT. The chain has TRBV19 and TRBJ1-1; the match to TRBD1 covers 7 bases. This CDR3 region has 15 residues. Germline-derived CDR1 and CDR2 are LNHDA and SQIVND (reference sequence). Losses at the gene ends were 1 base for V and 0 bases for J; bases not matched to a gene: 2.